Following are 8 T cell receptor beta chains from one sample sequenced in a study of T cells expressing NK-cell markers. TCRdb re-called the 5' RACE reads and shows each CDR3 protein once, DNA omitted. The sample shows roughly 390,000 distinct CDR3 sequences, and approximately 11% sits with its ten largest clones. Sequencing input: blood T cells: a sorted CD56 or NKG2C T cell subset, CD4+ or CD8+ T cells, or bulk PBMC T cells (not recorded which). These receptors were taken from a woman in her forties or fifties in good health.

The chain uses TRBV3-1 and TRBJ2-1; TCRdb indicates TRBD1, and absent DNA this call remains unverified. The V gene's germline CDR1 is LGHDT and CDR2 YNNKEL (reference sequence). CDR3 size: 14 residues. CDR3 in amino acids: CASSQDLVPGEQFF.

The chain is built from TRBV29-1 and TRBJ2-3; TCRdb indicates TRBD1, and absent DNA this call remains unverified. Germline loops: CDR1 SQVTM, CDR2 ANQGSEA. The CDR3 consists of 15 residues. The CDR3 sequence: CSVLVTGARADTQYF.

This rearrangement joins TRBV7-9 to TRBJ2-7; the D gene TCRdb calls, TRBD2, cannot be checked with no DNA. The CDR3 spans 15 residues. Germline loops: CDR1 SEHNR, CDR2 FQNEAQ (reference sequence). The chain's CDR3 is CASSPATSVSYEQYF. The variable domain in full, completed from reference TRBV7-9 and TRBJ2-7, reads DTGVSQNPRHKITKRGQNVTFRCDPISEHNRLYWYRQTLGQGPEFLTYFQNEAQLEKSRLLSDRFSAERPKGSFSTLEIQRTEQGDSAMYLCASSPATSVSYEQYFGPGTRLTVT.

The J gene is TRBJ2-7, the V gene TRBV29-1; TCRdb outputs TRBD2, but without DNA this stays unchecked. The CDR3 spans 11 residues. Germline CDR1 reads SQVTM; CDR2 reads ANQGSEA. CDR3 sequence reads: CSVLANYEQYF.

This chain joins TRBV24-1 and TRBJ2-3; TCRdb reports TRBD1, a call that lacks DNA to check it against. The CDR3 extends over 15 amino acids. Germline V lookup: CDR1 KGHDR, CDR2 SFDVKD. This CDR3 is CATSVPLGRGDTQYF.

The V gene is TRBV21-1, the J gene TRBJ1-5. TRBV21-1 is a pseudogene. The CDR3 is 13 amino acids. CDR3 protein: CASSKDGRVAQHF.

Here the CDR3 reads CASSRTGFGEKLFF. This chain links TRBV7-8 with TRBJ1-4; TCRdb outputs TRBD1, but without DNA this stays unchecked. Germline loops: CDR1 SGHVS, CDR2 FQNEAQ. The CDR3 sequence is 14 residues long.

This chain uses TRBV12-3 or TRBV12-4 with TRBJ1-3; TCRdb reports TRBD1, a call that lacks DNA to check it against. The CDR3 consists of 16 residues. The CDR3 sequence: CASRQSGTGSGNTIYF.